This T cell receptor (beta chain) came from a study of cytomegalovirus exposure and HLA in healthy donors. Primers included in the PCR were 60 Vbeta and 13 Jbeta primers. Profiled with immunoSEQ multiplex PCR; TCRdb holds only in-frame clones, not every one. The data contain under 150,000 clones, 60% to 80% of them singletons. Whole-study findings and limits: Associated with cytomegalovirus, according to the listing, were some 150 TCR beta chains. In an earlier analysis, in some 600 donors, most V segments appeared productive either ~87% or ~30% of the time.

Germline V CDR1 and CDR2: SGHKS, YYEKEE (reference sequence). This CDR3 region has 15 residues. V gave up 0 bases and J gave up 0 bases, with 8 bases separating them. In regard to this clone: What it binds is unknown.

The sequenced material came from PBMCs. This clonotype originated in a man in his late teens or twenties in good health and CMV-seropositive. The chain has TRBV5-5 and TRBJ2-3; the D is unclear. CDR3 sequence (DNA): TGTGCCAGCAGCTTGGTCACAGTTAGCACAGATACGCAGTATTTT. Protein product: CASSLVTVSTDTQYF. Combining the CDR3 with reference TRBV5-5 and TRBJ2-3 gives the whole variable domain DAGVTQSPTHLIKTRGQQVTLRCSPISGHKSVSWYQQVLGQGPQFIFQYYEKEERGRGNFPDRFSARQFPNYSSELNVNALLLGDSALYLCASSLVTVSTDTQYFGPGTRLTVL.